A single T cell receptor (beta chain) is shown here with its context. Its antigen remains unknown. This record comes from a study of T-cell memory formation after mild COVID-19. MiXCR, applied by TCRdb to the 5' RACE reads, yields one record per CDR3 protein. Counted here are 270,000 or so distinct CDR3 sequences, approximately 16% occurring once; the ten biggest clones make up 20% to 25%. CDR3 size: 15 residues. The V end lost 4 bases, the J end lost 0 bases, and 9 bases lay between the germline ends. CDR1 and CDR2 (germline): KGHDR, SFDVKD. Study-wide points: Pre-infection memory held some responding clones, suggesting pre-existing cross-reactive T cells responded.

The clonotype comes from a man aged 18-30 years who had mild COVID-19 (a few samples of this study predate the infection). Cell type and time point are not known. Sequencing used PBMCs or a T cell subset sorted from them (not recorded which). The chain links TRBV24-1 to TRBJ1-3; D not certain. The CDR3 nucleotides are TGTGCCACCAGTGACACACAGATCTCTGGAAACACCATATATTTT. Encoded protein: CATSDTQISGNTIYF.